This TCR beta chain was sequenced for a study of blood T cell repertoires in COVID-19. The CDR3 has 15 residues. Germline V lookup: CDR1 LNHDA, CDR2 SQIVND (reference sequence). V was shortened by 3 bases and J by 4 bases, with 12 bases between the two germline ends. This table comes from immunoSEQ multiplex PCR, and its TCRdb copy is limited to in-frame clones, with some not included. The sample consists of 180,000 or so clones, over 80% of them appearing once. The V call is TRBV19, the J call TRBJ2-2, with TRBD2 as a possible D gene (5 bases). Sequenced: PBMCs or T cells enriched from blood (not recorded which). The clonotype was recovered from a woman aged 45-59 years who had recovered from COVID-19. This CDR3 is CASSIRAGITGELFF. The DNA of the CDR3 is TGTGCCAGTAGTATTCGTGCCGGGATCACCGGGGAGCTGTTTTTT.